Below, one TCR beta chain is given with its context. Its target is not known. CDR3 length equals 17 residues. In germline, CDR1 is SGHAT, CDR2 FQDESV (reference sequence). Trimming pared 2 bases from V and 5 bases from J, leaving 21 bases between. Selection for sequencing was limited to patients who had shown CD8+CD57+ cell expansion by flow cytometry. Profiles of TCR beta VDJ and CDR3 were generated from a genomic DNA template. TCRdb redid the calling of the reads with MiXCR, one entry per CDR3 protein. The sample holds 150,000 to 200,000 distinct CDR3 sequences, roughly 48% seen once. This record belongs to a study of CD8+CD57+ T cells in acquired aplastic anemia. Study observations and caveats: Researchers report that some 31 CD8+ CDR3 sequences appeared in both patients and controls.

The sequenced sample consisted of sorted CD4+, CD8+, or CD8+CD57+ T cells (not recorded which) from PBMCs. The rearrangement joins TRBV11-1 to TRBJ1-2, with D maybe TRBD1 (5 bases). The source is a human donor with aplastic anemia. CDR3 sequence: CASSLRAGTGEKYGYTF. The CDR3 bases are TGTGCCAGCAGCTTAAGGGCGGGGACCGGGGAAAAATATGGCTACACCTTC.